Following are 26 T cell receptor beta chains from one sample sequenced in a study of blood T cell repertoires in COVID-19. Profiling relied on immunoSEQ multiplex PCR, and the TCRdb table lists in-frame clones only, not all of them. The sample includes 200,000 to 300,000 clones, 70% to 90% of them seen just once. The sequenced sample consisted of PBMCs or T cells enriched from blood (not recorded which). These receptors came from a woman between 35 and 50 years old with acute COVID-19.

This chain uses TRBV3-1 (or the pseudogene TRBV3-2) with TRBJ2-7; no clear D gene. Germline V gene lookup returns CDR1 LGHDT and CDR2 YNNKEL (reference sequence). This CDR3 is 14 amino acids long. V shed 0 bases and J shed 9 bases, with 15 bases lying between them. CDR3 loop: CASSQDRTESGQYF. CDR3 nucleotide sequence: TGTGCCAGCAGCCAAGATAGAACAGAGAGTGGGCAGTACTTC.

V is TRBV5-4 and J is TRBJ1-1; D perhaps matches TRBD1 (5 bases). This CDR3 has 15 residues. V was cut by 9 bases and J by 9 bases, with 27 bases left in between. Germline lookup yields CDR1 SGHNT and CDR2 YYREEE (reference sequence). The CDR3 DNA follows: TGTGCCACCCAGGGAGGAGGGGAAGTAATCCCTAAAGCTTTCTTT. This encodes CATQGGGEVIPKAFF. The full variable domain, its missing parts supplied by reference TRBV5-4 and TRBJ1-1, is ETGVTQSPTHLIKTRGQQVTLRCSSQSGHNTVSWYQQALGQGPQFIFQYYREEENGRGNFPPRFSGLQFPNYSSELNVNALELDDSALYLCATQGGGEVIPKAFFGQGTRLTVV.

This rearrangement joins TRBV20-1 to TRBJ2-5, with D possibly being TRBD1 (5 bases). CDR1 DFQATT and CDR2 SNEGSKA come from the germline V gene (reference sequence). The CDR3 extends over 14 amino acids. The V end lost 3 bases, the J end lost 2 bases, and 13 bases lay between the germline ends. This chain's CDR3 is CSASRAGMQETQYF. CDR3 bases: TGCAGTGCTAGTCGTGCAGGGATGCAAGAGACCCAGTACTTC.

The chain joins TRBV2 to TRBJ2-7; 8 bases match TRBD2. This CDR3 has 15 amino acids. V lost 1 base, J lost 2 bases, and 4 bases stayed unmatched. Germline lookup yields CDR1 SNHLY and CDR2 FYNNEI. Here the CDR3 reads CASSEVAGGAYEQYF. DNA for the CDR3: TGTGCCAGCAGTGAAGTTGCGGGAGGAGCCTACGAGCAGTACTTC.

The chain carries TRBV2 and TRBJ2-2; the match to TRBD1 covers 12 bases. Germline CDR1 SNHLY, CDR2 FYNNEI. Trimming at V came to 6 bases and at J to 6 bases, leaving 8 bases not matched to a gene. This CDR3 region has 16 residues. The DNA for the CDR3 is TGTGCCAGCAGACCCGGGACAGGGGGCGGGGCCGGGGAGCTGTTTTTT. Its protein is CASRPGTGGGAGELFF.

The chain uses TRBV25-1 and TRBJ1-2; possibly TRBD1 for D (5 bases). The CDR3 totals 13 residues. Trimming shortened V by 2 bases and J by 4 bases, and 8 bases separated the two germline ends. Germline CDR1 and CDR2: MGHDK and SYGVNS. CDR3 residues: CASSEGAIYGYTF. The CDR3 DNA sequence: TGTGCCAGCAGTGAAGGGGCCATCTATGGCTACACCTTC.

This clone occurred a few times. J is TRBJ2-2 and V is TRBV7-9, with a weak D call TRBD1 (6 bases). The germline gives CDR1 SEHNR, CDR2 FQNEAQ (reference sequence). This CDR3 has 16 amino acids. The V end lost 8 bases, the J end lost 6 bases, and 22 bases lay between the germline ends. CDR3 DNA sequence: TGTGCCAGCGGCTATTTACCGACAGGTCCTGCCGGGGAGCTGTTTTTT. It translates to CASGYLPTGPAGELFF.

V usage is TRBV30 and J usage is TRBJ2-7; D possibly corresponds to TRBD2 (6 bases). The CDR3 totals 15 residues. V lost 0 bases and J 2 bases, leaving 14 bases between the germline ends. Germline lookup yields CDR1 GTSNPN and CDR2 SVGIG (reference sequence). The CDR3 coding sequence is TGTGCCTGGAGTGTAAGAACGGGAGAAACCTACGAGCAGTACTTC. This codes for CAWSVRTGETYEQYF.

The chain carries TRBV15 and TRBJ2-7; 8 nucleotides match TRBD1. The CDR3 totals 17 residues. J was trimmed by 7 bases and V by 0 bases; bases with no gene match: 14. Germline CDR1 is LNHNV and CDR2 is YYDKDF (reference sequence). Written as DNA, the CDR3 is TGTGCCACCAGCAGAGATTTGTCAGGGGGCATTCCGGGAGAGCAGTACTTC. This translates into CATSRDLSGGIPGEQYF.

J is TRBJ2-7 and V is TRBV11-3; 7 bases match TRBD1. CDR1 is SGHNT, CDR2 YENEEA, per germline. J lost 7 bases, V lost 6 bases, and 9 bases had no gene match. This CDR3 has 13 residues. DNA for the CDR3: TGTGCCAGCAGTTTCAGAGGGACAGTTGAGCAGTACTTC. This codes for CASSFRGTVEQYF.

The rearrangement links TRBV2 to TRBJ2-5; TRBD1 is a possible D gene (7 bases). The CDR3 runs 16 residues. CDR1 is SNHLY and CDR2 is FYNNEI in the germline V gene. V was shortened by 4 bases and J by 3 bases, with 18 bases between the two germline ends. The CDR3 reads CASSGEVDREEETQYF. For the CDR3, the DNA is TGTGCCAGCAGTGGGGAGGTCGACAGGGAAGAAGAGACCCAGTACTTC.

J is TRBJ2-7 and V is TRBV5-6; 8 bases fit TRBD1. The J segment lost 4 bases and the V segment lost 2 bases, leaving 5 bases of the junction unmatched. Germline V CDR1 and CDR2: SGHDT, YYEEEE. CDR3 length equals 14 residues. The CDR3 DNA reads TGTGCCAGCAGCTTAGGGACAGGTCTTTACGAGCAGTACTTC. Its protein is CASSLGTGLYEQYF.

The CDR3 loop reads CASSLVSGRISGSSYNEQFF. CDR3 nucleotide sequence: TGCGCCAGCAGCTTGGTTAGCGGGAGAATTTCGGGCTCCTCCTACAATGAGCAGTTCTTC. The chain links TRBV5-1 to TRBJ2-1; 9 bases are a match to TRBD2. The CDR3 contains 20 residues. Looked up from germline, CDR1 is SGHRS and CDR2 is YFSETQ. The junction had 13 bases not matched to a gene; V was cut back by 0 bases and J by 0 bases.

The rearrangement joins TRBV24-1 to TRBJ2-2; no firm D call. CDR1 and CDR2 from the germline V gene are KGHDR and SFDVKD. V gave up 4 bases and J gave up 9 bases, with 14 bases separating them. The CDR3 consists of 14 residues. The CDR3 region is CATSDPAKSRELFF. CDR3 in DNA: TGTGCCACCAGTGACCCTGCGAAGTCCCGGGAGCTGTTTTTT.

A single count supports this clone. The J gene is TRBJ1-2, the V gene TRBV10-1, with D possibly being TRBD1 (5 bases). With 0 bases removed from V and 8 bases from J, the gap between germline ends came to 13 bases. From germline, CDR1 is WNHNN and CDR2 SYGVQD (reference sequence). This CDR3 comprises 14 residues. This chain's CDR3 is CASSESAGPGGYTF. CDR3 nucleotides: TGCGCCAGCAGTGAGTCGGCAGGACCAGGGGGCTACACCTTC.

The genes are TRBV15 and TRBJ1-2; TRBD1 matches at 7 bases. The CDR3 loop spans 15 amino acids. With V trimmed by 3 bases and J by 4 bases, 8 bases remained unmatched. The V gene's germline CDR1 is LNHNV and CDR2 YYDKDF (reference sequence). CDR3 nucleotide sequence: TGTGCCACCAGCAGCTATGGGGGACAGAGCTATGGCTACACCTTC. It codes for CATSSYGGQSYGYTF.

The V gene is TRBV29-1, the J gene TRBJ2-2, with D possibly being TRBD2 (5 bases). Germline V CDR1 and CDR2: SQVTM, ANQGSEA. The CDR3 has 12 amino acids. V dropped 7 bases and J dropped 5 bases, with 11 bases sitting between them. CDR3 amino acids: CSARTGTGELFF. The DNA for the CDR3 is TGCAGCGCTCGGACGGGGACCGGGGAGCTGTTTTTT.

The genes are TRBV3-1 (or the pseudogene TRBV3-2) and TRBJ1-1, with TRBD1 matching over 9 bases. V trimming: 5 bases; J trimming: 0 bases; junction bases outside the gene matches: 1. The CDR3 is 14 amino acids. Germline V gene sequence: CDR1 LGHDT, CDR2 YNNKEL (reference sequence). The CDR3: CASSGQGLNTEAFF. Written as DNA, the CDR3 is TGTGCCAGCAGCGGACAGGGGTTGAACACTGAAGCTTTCTTT.

In nucleotides, the CDR3 is TGCGCCAGCAGCTTGATGGCGGGACAAGCTTTCTTT. Its protein is CASSLMAGQAFF. V usage is TRBV5-1 and J usage is TRBJ1-1, with D perhaps TRBD1 (5 bases). Per germline, CDR1 SGHRS and CDR2 YFSETQ. Trimming pared 1 base from V and 9 bases from J, leaving 10 bases between. CDR3 length: 12 amino acids.

This chain connects TRBV9 to TRBJ1-4; 9 bases agree with TRBD1. CDR1 is SGDLS, CDR2 YYNGEE, per germline. V was clipped by 4 bases and J by 6 bases; unmatched bases: 4. This CDR3 spans 14 amino acids. CDR3 sequence: CASSLRTGDEKLFF. CDR3 DNA: TGTGCCAGCAGCTTACGGACAGGGGATGAAAAACTGTTTTTT.

V gene TRBV28 combines with J gene TRBJ2-3, with TRBD2 matching 10 bases. V shed 5 bases, J shed 0 bases, and the junction held 2 bases outside the gene matches. CDR3 size: 15 residues. Germline V gene sequence: CDR1 MDHEN, CDR2 SYDVKM. Written as DNA, the CDR3 is TGTGCCAGCAGTCCGACTAGCGGGAGCACAGATACGCAGTATTTT. This encodes CASSPTSGSTDTQYF.

V and J are TRBV4-1 and TRBJ2-7; the match to TRBD1 covers 7 bases. This CDR3 comprises 16 residues. CDR1 is MGHRA and CDR2 is YSYEKL in the germline V gene. V lost 4 bases to trimming and J lost 0 bases; unmatched junction nucleotides: 9. Here the CDR3 DNA reads TGCGCCAGCAGCCGAAACCGGGACAGCCGCTCCTACGAGCAGTACTTC. Its translation is CASSRNRDSRSYEQYF.

The chain uses TRBV23-1 and TRBJ1-1; TRBD1 agrees at 7 bases. TRBV23-1 is designated an ORF whose function remains uncertain. Trimming at V came to 4 bases and at J to 9 bases, leaving 2 bases not matched to a gene. The CDR3 is made up of 11 amino acids. DNA for the CDR3: TGCGCCAGCAGTCCGGGACAGAAAGCTTTCTTT. Protein product: CASSPGQKAFF.

The chain carries TRBV19 and TRBJ2-7; a possible D gene is TRBD1 (6 bases). The germline CDR1 and CDR2 sequences are LNHDA and SQIVND (reference sequence). The CDR3 contains 13 residues. The V end lost 3 bases, the J end lost 7 bases, and 13 bases lay between the germline ends. The DNA of the CDR3 is TGTGCCAGTAGTATCCAGGGGCTCGGGGAGCAGTACTTC. It yields the protein CASSIQGLGEQYF.

This chain's CDR3 is CASSPRQGLGDTEAFF. The CDR3 region has the DNA TGTGCCAGCAGTCCTCGACAGGGGCTCGGTGACACTGAAGCTTTCTTT. This sequence joins TRBV27 and TRBJ1-1, with TRBD1 matching over 8 bases. The CDR3 is 16 residues long. The J segment lost 3 bases and the V segment lost 5 bases, leaving 11 bases of the junction unmatched. Germline loops: CDR1 MNHEY, CDR2 SMNVEV (reference sequence).

This sequence joins TRBV29-1 and TRBJ2-7, with a weak D call TRBD1 (7 bases). Germline CDR1 and CDR2: SQVTM and ANQGSEA. Trimming pared 0 bases from V and 3 bases from J, leaving 12 bases between. This CDR3 comprises 14 residues. The CDR3 DNA reads TGCAGCGTTGAAGATCCTCAGGGGGGCTACGAGCAGTACTTC. Translating it yields CSVEDPQGGYEQYF.